This TCR beta chain is drawn from a study of blood T cell repertoires in COVID-19. Whole-study context: Sites in the United States, Italy and Spain provided acute and convalescent COVID-19 samples. Sample material is recorded as cDNA or gDNA derived from T cells, B-cell-depleted T cells, or PBMCs.

The CDR3 is made up of 15 amino acids. Original processing notes: Quantification of nucleated cells was approximated via reference gene primer amplification. TCRdb's copy holds only in-frame clones and misses some; the assay was immunoSEQ multiplex PCR. The V and J calls and clone size are taken from that table; D and trimming were inferred from the DNA. Of about 59,000 clones in the sample, 90% were seen once. The source of this sequence is an elderly man with acute or convalescent COVID-19. This chain links TRBV21-1 with TRBJ2-1; the table's D gene call, TRBD2, was not cross checked with the DNA. TRBV21-1 represents a pseudogene. Input material: peripheral blood. The CDR3 DNA sequence: TGTGCCAGCAGCAAGCTTCGGGGGGCCGTTAATGAGCAGTTCTTC. Translation gives CASSKLRGAVNEQFF.